This TCR beta chain comes out of a study of cytomegalovirus exposure and HLA in healthy donors. Note on this clone: Its antigen is not known.

Regarding the study as a whole: What was likely a sequencing artifact was a cluster of highly shared sequence variants.

CDR3 length: 17 amino acids. Germline V gene data show CDR1 as SEHNR and CDR2 as FQNEAQ (reference sequence). V gave up 2 bases and J gave up 3 bases; unmatched junction bases: 10. Researchers ran the PCR with 60 Vbeta and 13 Jbeta primers. Assay used: immunoSEQ multiplex PCR; TCRdb lists only in-frame clones, some missing. This sample has about 190,000 clones; about nine tenths occur once, and the top ten carry 1.3%. The chain employs TRBV7-9 and TRBJ2-7; 10 positions match TRBD1. Material for sequencing was PBMCs. This clonotype originated in a man aged 25-45 years in good health and CMV-seronegative. This CDR3 is CASSLMQGQGENYEQYF. CDR3 sequence (DNA): TGTGCCAGCAGCTTAATGCAAGGACAGGGGGAGAACTACGAGCAGTACTTC. The whole variable domain, remainder taken from reference TRBV7-9 and TRBJ2-7, is DTGVSQNPRHKITKRGQNVTFRCDPISEHNRLYWYRQTLGQGPEFLTYFQNEAQLEKSRLLSDRFSAERPKGSFSTLEIQRTEQGDSAMYLCASSLMQGQGENYEQYFGPGTRLTVT.